These T cell receptor beta chains were read from a single sample in a study of post-analysis software for immune sequencing data. TCRdb re-analysed the PCR reads in MiXCR, keeping a single row per CDR3 protein. The sample contains about 170,000 distinct CDR3 sequences, 30% of which appear only once. The sequenced material came from blood. Receptor source: a girl aged 10 to 17 with multiple sclerosis. Both conserved end residues are part of each CDR3. D genes are given only for firm matches. Only part of the rows carry a size: once, few, many, or a class if the clone is expanded.

d_call j_call clone_size v_call cdr3_aa cdr3_nt
TRBD2 TRBJ2-1 many TRBV27 CASSLSPSGNYEQFF TGTGCCAGCAGTTTATCCCCTAGCGGGAACTATGAGCAGTTCTTC
NA TRBJ2-3 many TRBV6-1 CASSGGGGTDTQYF TGTGCCAGCAGTGGGGGCGGCGGCACAGATACGCAGTATTTT
TRBD1 TRBJ1-1 few TRBV9 CASSPRTGTPEAFF TGTGCCAGCAGCCCCCGGACAGGGACCCCTGAAGCTTTCTTT
NA TRBJ2-5 once TRBV5-1 CASSIQRRLEVLEQYF TGCGCCAGCAGCATTCAACGCAGACTCGAAGTCCTTGAGCAGTACTTC
TRBD1 TRBJ1-5 NA TRBV28 CASSRQGNQPQHF TGTGCCAGCAGTAGACAGGGAAATCAGCCCCAGCATTTT
TRBD1 TRBJ1-3 few TRBV28 CASIRTGSPSGNTIYF TGTGCCAGCATACGGACAGGCTCTCCCTCTGGAAACACCATATATTTT
TRBD1 TRBJ2-7 many TRBV7-9 CASSSSDRSREQYF TGTGCCAGCAGCTCATCGGACAGGTCGAGGGAGCAGTACTTC
NA TRBJ1-1 few TRBV7-3 CASSPGPTRGAFF TGTGCCAGCAGCCCGGGCCCTACGCGCGGAGCTTTCTTT
NA TRBJ2-3 few TRBV12-3/TRBV12-4 CASSTDTQYF TGTGCCAGCAGCACAGATACGCAGTATTTT
NA TRBJ2-7 few TRBV12-5 CASGSPTHTSSYEQYF TGTGCTAGTGGTTCACCAACTCACACGAGCTCCTACGAGCAGTACTTC
NA TRBJ1-2 NA TRBV29-1 CSVEDLVGTGSNYGYTF TGCAGCGTTGAAGATCTGGTGGGAACAGGGAGTAACTATGGCTACACCTTC